Reported below is one T cell receptor (beta chain). This clonotype was observed a few times. Its antigen target is currently unknown. It has no much larger one-base neighbor in the sample; base qualities were not kept. Library prep was done by PCR. TCR sequencing of DNA from cultured CD4+ T cells used the Oncomine TCR Beta short-read assay at the Johns Hopkins FTIC core. The QIAamp micro DNA kit was used to extract genomic DNA from the cultured CD4+ T cells. Oncomine TCR Beta libraries from cultured CD4+ T cells were pooled with unique dual indexes and sequenced on an Illumina iSeq 100. In the paper's pipeline: Non-productive sequences were removed, and CDR3s not starting with C, not ending with F or W, or shorter than 7 amino acids were discarded. The MANAFEST web application was used to identify antigen-specific clonotypes by comparing peptide-stimulated wells against reference wells and other culture wells. Positive clones required FDR below 0.05, an odds ratio above 5, and productive frequency above 0.1% in at least two of three replicate wells. Clonotypes that were significantly expanded in both SARS-CoV-2 spike wells and at least one common cold coronavirus spike condition were defined as cross-reactive. Levenshtein distances (stringdist) and unrooted phylogenetic trees (ape) in R version 3.6.1 were used to assess CDR3 homology. Using fastp trimming at Q25 and MiXCR clonotype assembly, TCRdb reanalyzed the public sequencing data and kept in-frame beta chains. Entries that share a CDR3 protein sequence are merged under the most common genes and DNA. For this entry, the V and J calls and clone size follow TCRdb and not the study's own pipeline. The sample records roughly 15,000 distinct CDR3 sequences, over 50% of which are singletons. Roughly 7.9% of the sample is taken by the ten largest.

This specimen comes from a study of vaccination and CD4 T cells after COVID-19 (dated by TCRdb to between 2021 and 2024). In terms of the full investigation: Convalescent patients had a positive SARS-CoV-2 result on nasal swab PCR, and of these patients, some 10 had mild disease and one had severe disease. The convalescent cohort included six males and four females, with two Hispanic individuals, seven Caucasians, two Asians and one multiracial person. Participants received two doses of either the Pfizer-BioNTech BNT162b2 vaccine (n=8) or the Moderna mRNA-1273 vaccine (n=2). Post-COVID blood samples were collected from convalescent patients a median of roughly 100 days after diagnosis, with a range of about 30 to 161 days. The time from the second vaccine dose to post-vaccine blood sampling had a median of 72 days and ranged from roughly 13 to 241 days. Culture stimuli were overlapping spike peptide pools from SARS-CoV-2 and from the common cold coronaviruses HCoV-NL63, HCoV-OC43 and HCoV-229E. Control cultures used a CEFX viral epitope pool as positive control, an HIV-1 Nef peptide pool as negative control, or no peptide. The spike-specific CD4+ TCR repertoire was compared before and after mRNA vaccination in 10 to 11 COVID-19 convalescent patients and a handful of infection-naive healthy vaccine recipients.

The treatment or condition label, as the study defines it: approximately 11-day PBMC culture with coronavirus spike peptide pools or control peptides (ViraFEST assay). To expand antigen-specific T cells with peptide pools and then pick out the expanded clonotypes through TCR sequencing, the study relied on the ViraFEST assay. The convalescent patients' positive SARS-CoV-2 PCR tests were from March to December 2020, which was before the Alpha, Beta and Delta variants emerged in the United States. Each well held about 1.8 million PBMCs cultured with around 9 ug/ml peptide pools in IMDM containing approximately 4.8% human AB serum and approximately 10 IU/ml IL-2. On days 3 and 7, half of the culture medium was replaced with fresh IL-2-containing medium. After 10 days of culture, CD4+ T cells were isolated by negative selection using the EasySep CD4+ T cell isolation kit. Ficoll-Paque Plus gradient centrifugation was used to isolate PBMCs from whole blood, and the isolated PBMCs were then either used fresh or cryopreserved at -140C. In general, triplicate wells were set up for every culture condition.

Results and caveats for the whole study, not just this receptor: Of the vaccine-specific clones in convalescent patients, 304 of 307, or nearly all, reacted only to SARS-CoV-2 spike and did not cross-react with common cold coronaviruses. Relatively few convalescent patients were included in the study, and early timepoints after natural infection were not analyzed. Among the post-vaccine SARS-CoV-2-reactive clones in convalescent patients, a median approximately 90% showed up only after vaccination, which suggests vaccine-specific priming. The median number of SARS-CoV-2-reactive clonotypes rose from fewer than 25 after infection to a few dozen after vaccination, but the change was not significant.

The CDR1 and CDR2 encoded by the germline V gene are MNHEY and SVGEGT. Spanning cysteine to phenylalanine, the CDR3 consists of 14 amino acids. CDR3 DNA only is kept here, 42 bases in frame from base 1. For this chain, trimming is 7 bases at the V end and 2 bases at the J end, and the number of junction bases without a gene match is 6. Here the chain combines TRBV6-2 or TRBV6-3 and TRBJ2-5; TRBD2 matches 8 bases in the middle. The origin of this receptor is a human donor who had recovered from COVID-19. The sample consisted of CD4+ T cells from blood, cultured in vitro. The DNA reads TGTGCCAGCACCCGGGGGGGACCACAAGAGACCCAGTACTTC. It is translated as CASTRGGPQETQYF.